The table lists the clone carrying this T cell receptor beta chain with a few counts. This specimen belongs to a study of blood T cells in healthy people across ages. Study at large: Per every two T cells, about one barcoded beta molecule was captured by template switching.

Together with a sample-barcoded 5' primer, a J-beta primer mix was included in a second PCR lasting roughly 6 to 12 cycles. Using its own MiXCR run on the 5' RACE reads, TCRdb lists one record per CDR3 protein. The profile covers more than 650,000 distinct CDR3 sequences, with about 20% appearing a single time and around a fifth taken by the ten largest. This TCR derives from a man between 65 and 79 years old in good health. Sequenced sample: blood.

The CDR3: CASSGSWGNTIYF. DNA for the CDR3: TGTGCCAGCAGTGGATCCTGGGGAAACACCATATATTTT. V is TRBV6-1 and J is TRBJ1-3, with D unresolved. The length of the CDR3 is 13 residues. Germline CDR1 and CDR2: MNHNS and SASEGT. Trimming took off 4 bases at V and 4 bases at J, with 8 bases between the two ends.